The 10 T cell receptor beta chains reported below all come from one sample, sequenced in a study of neurological immune-mediated disorders. TCRdb re-analysed the 5' RACE reads in MiXCR, keeping a single row per CDR3 protein. The sample has around 69,000 distinct CDR3 sequences; roughly 10% are singletons. The time point was: longitudinal time-point 1 (baseline). The material sequenced was PBMCs. The receptors derive from a man aged 30 to 45 in good health.

This clonotype has a count of ten or more. The chain has TRBV5-6 and TRBJ2-1, with D unclear. Between the trimmed V and J ends, which lost 9 bases and 8 bases, there was a span of 21 bases. Germline assignment: CDR1 SGHDT and CDR2 YYEEEE. This CDR3 has 14 amino acids. The CDR3 sequence is CATEPSKWWDEQFF. DNA of the CDR3: TGTGCCACCGAGCCCTCCAAATGGTGGGATGAGCAGTTCTTC.

This clonotype came up many times. The CDR3 sequence: CASSGTGGLRNEQFF. In nucleotides, the CDR3 is TGTGCCAGCAGTGGGACAGGGGGCCTGAGGAATGAGCAGTTCTTC. The rearrangement uses TRBV2 and TRBJ2-1; 11 nucleotides line up with TRBD1. V dropped 4 bases and J dropped 7; count of bases not matched to a gene: 6. The CDR3 is 15 residues long. In germline, CDR1 is SNHLY, CDR2 FYNNEI.

This clonotype has ten or more counts. The rearrangement joins TRBV10-3 to TRBJ1-2, with a tentative D call TRBD1 (5 bases). The germline CDR1 and CDR2 sequences are ENHRY and SYGVKD. Trimming cost V 6 bases and J 5 bases, with 25 bases left between them. The CDR3 totals 17 residues. The CDR3 DNA reads TGTGCCATCAGCGATGATGGGACCCGTGGCGTGGGGTATGGCTACACCTTC. Its translation is CAISDDGTRGVGYGYTF.

This clonotype was observed many times. This chain links TRBV28 with TRBJ2-7, with TRBD1 identical over 8 bases. The germline V gene has CDR1 MDHEN and CDR2 SYDVKM. The CDR3 runs 12 residues. V shed 8 bases and J 6 bases; nucleotides not matched to a gene: 6. The DNA for the CDR3 is TGTGCCAGCGAGACCAGGGGGCGCGAGCAGTACTTC. Translating gives CASETRGREQYF.

Regarding this clonotype: A much larger clone lies a single base off, so this may be a read error. The V and J genes are TRBV5-1 and TRBJ2-1; TRBD1 matches at 8 bases. Looked up from germline, CDR1 is SGHRS and CDR2 is YFSETQ. The CDR3 runs 14 residues. The CDR3 spells CASSLGQDYNEKFF. CDR3 sequence (DNA): TGCGCCAGCAGCCTGGGACAGGATTACAATGAGAAGTTCTTC.

This chain joins TRBV6-1 and TRBJ2-5; D gene ambiguous. Germline values: CDR1 MNHNS, CDR2 SASEGT. With 3 bases removed from V and 2 bases from J, the gap between germline ends came to 7 bases. CDR3 length: 13 residues. CDR3 bases: TGTGCCAGCAGTGAGATAGGTCAAGAGACCCAGTACTTC. Its translation is CASSEIGQETQYF.

This clonotype has a handful of counts. This chain links TRBV12-3 or TRBV12-4 with TRBJ2-1; TRBD1 might be the D (5 bases). V lost 6 bases and J lost 7, with 19 bases in between. The CDR3 spans 15 residues. This CDR3 reads CASSPRRALTNEQFF. Here the CDR3 DNA reads TGTGCCAGCAGCCCGCGCAGGGCACTCACAAATGAGCAGTTCTTC.

In this sample, this clonotype turned up many times. The gene calls are TRBV7-2 and TRBJ2-1; D may be TRBD1 or TRBD2 (5 bases each). V lost 5 bases and J 4 bases, leaving 18 bases between the germline ends. This CDR3 has 16 residues. Germline loops: CDR1 SGHTA, CDR2 FQGNSA. CDR3 sequence (DNA): TGTGCCAGCAGCCCGGACGTGGGACGCATTTACAATGAGCAGTTCTTC. As protein: CASSPDVGRIYNEQFF.

This clonotype was counted many times. The chain uses TRBV28 and TRBJ2-1; possibly TRBD1 for D (5 bases). CDR3 length: 14 amino acids. V was trimmed by 7 bases and J by 6 bases, leaving 16 bases between them. From germline, CDR1 is MDHEN and CDR2 SYDVKM. This CDR3 is CASTSGLLGNEQFF. CDR3 nucleotides: TGTGCCAGCACCTCAGGGCTACTTGGCAATGAGCAGTTCTTC.

This clonotype was seen ten or more times. This chain uses TRBV5-1 with TRBJ2-3; 12 bases map to TRBD1. J lost 14 bases, V lost 0 bases, and 10 bases had no gene match. Germline V gene sequence: CDR1 SGHRS, CDR2 YFSETQ. CDR3 length equals 15 residues. CDR3 in amino acids: CASSLAGTGGSSWYF. The CDR3 DNA sequence: TGCGCCAGCAGCTTGGCCGGGACAGGGGGCTCCTCGTGGTATTTT. The whole variable domain, remainder taken from reference TRBV5-1 and TRBJ2-3, is KAGVTQTPRYLIKTRGQQVTLSCSPISGHRSVSWYQQTPGQGLQFLFEYFSETQRNKGNFPGRFSGRQFSNSRSEMNVSTLELGDSALYLCASSLAGTGGSSWYFGPGTRLTVL.